This section outlines one T cell receptor beta chain sequence together with its context. This CDR3 comprises 19 residues. Authors' analysis steps: Using reference gene primer amplification, nucleated cell counts were estimated. The table came from immunoSEQ multiplex PCR; TCRdb's copy has only in-frame clones and leaves some out. Clone size and V and J calls were adopted from that table, with D and trimming inferred from the DNA. The data show a few hundred thousand clones, 82% seen once. The data originate from a study of blood T cell repertoires in COVID-19. Turning to the study itself: Both acute and convalescent COVID-19 samples were obtained from the United States, Italy and Spain. PBMCs, B-cell-depleted T cells, or T cells provided the cDNA or gDNA that made up the material.

Patients in Seattle were enrolled during active infection, then followed longitudinally. The receptor was derived from an elderly woman with COVID-19, enrolled during active disease. The chain employs TRBV21-1 and TRBJ2-5; the table gives TRBD1 as D, unverified against the DNA. TRBV21-1 is an annotated pseudogene. Input material: peripheral blood. The CDR3 coding sequence is TGTGCCAGCAGCAAAATGGCTAGGGGGCGGGACCCCAAACGAGAGACCCAGTACTTC. Translated, it gives CASSKMARGRDPKRETQYF.